Here is one T cell receptor beta chain with its context. These data are taken from a study of shared clonotypes between healthy human individuals. Trimming left V 0 bases short and J 8 bases short, with 5 bases between. Germline loops: CDR1 SGHAT, CDR2 FQNNGV. This CDR3 region has 12 residues. The assay was immunoSEQ multiplex PCR, and TCRdb's table has in-frame clones only and misses some. The data show some 2,500,000 clones, roughly 92% seen once. Sequencing was carried out using naive CD4+ T cells from PBMCs. This sample's subset: CD45RA+ positively selected. The sequence was collected from a young man in good health. Some clones in this sample may be carry-over from other donors' samples. The J gene is TRBJ2-1, the V gene TRBV11-2; D gene uncertain. The CDR3 bases are TGTGCCAGCAGCTTAGATCGATATGAGCAGTTCTTC. Its protein product is CASSLDRYEQFF.